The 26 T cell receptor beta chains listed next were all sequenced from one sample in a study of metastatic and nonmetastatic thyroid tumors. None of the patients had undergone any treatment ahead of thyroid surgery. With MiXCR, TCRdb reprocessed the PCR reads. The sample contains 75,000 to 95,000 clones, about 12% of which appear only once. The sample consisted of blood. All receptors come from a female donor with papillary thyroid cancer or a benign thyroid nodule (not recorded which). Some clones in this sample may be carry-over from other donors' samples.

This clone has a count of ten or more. CDR3 in DNA: TGTGCCGGGACATCGGGGACAGATAACTATGGCTACACCTTC. The encoded protein is CAGTSGTDNYGYTF. This sequence joins TRBV30 and TRBJ1-2; 7 bases line up with TRBD1. With 8 bases clipped from V and 1 base from J, the junction kept 10 bases outside the gene matches. The CDR3 covers 14 residues. From germline, CDR1 is GTSNPN and CDR2 SVGIG (reference sequence).

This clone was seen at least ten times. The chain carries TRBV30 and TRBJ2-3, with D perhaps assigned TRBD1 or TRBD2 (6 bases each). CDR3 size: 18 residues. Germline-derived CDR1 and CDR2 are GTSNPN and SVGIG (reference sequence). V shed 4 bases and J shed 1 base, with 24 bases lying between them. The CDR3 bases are TGTGCCTGGACCTCAGGGGACTCCAAGTTTTTTGGCACAGATACGCAGTATTTT. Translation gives CAWTSGDSKFFGTDTQYF.

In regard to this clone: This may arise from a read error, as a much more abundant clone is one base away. Written as DNA, the CDR3 is TGTGCCGGCAGCTTGGCAGGGGCCTACGAGCATTACTTC. Protein product: CAGSLAGAYEHYF. J is TRBJ2-7 and V is TRBV7-6; tentative D call: TRBD1 (6 bases). CDR1 and CDR2 from the germline V gene are SGHVS and FNYEAQ. The CDR3 runs 13 residues.

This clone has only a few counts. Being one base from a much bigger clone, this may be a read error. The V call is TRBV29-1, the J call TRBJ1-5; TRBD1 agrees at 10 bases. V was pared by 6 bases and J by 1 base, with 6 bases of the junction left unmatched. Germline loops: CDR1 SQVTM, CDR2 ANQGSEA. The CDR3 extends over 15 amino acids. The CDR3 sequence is CSVGQGSGSNQPQHF. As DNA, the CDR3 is TGCAGCGTGGGACAGGGGTCCGGGAGCAATCAGCCCCAGCATTTT.

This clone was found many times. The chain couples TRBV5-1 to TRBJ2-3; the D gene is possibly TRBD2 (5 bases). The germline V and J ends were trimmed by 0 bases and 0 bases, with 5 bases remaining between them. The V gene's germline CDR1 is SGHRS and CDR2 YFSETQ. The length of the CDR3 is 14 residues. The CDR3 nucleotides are TGCGCCAGCAGCTTGGCGGGGAGCACAGATACGCAGTATTTT. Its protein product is CASSLAGSTDTQYF.

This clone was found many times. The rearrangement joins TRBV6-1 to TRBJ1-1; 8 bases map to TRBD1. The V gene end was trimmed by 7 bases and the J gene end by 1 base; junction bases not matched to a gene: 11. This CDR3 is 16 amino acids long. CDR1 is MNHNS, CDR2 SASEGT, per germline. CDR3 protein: CASTIQSGGANTEAFF. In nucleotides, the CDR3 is TGTGCCAGCACCATACAATCAGGGGGCGCGAACACTGAAGCTTTCTTT.

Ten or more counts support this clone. For the CDR3, the DNA is TGTGCCAGCAGTGAAACAGGGGGGGCTTATGAAAAACTGTTTTTT. This sequence encodes CASSETGGAYEKLFF. V and J are TRBV2 and TRBJ1-4, with 8 bases identical to TRBD1. This CDR3 spans 15 amino acids. Germline V gene lookup returns CDR1 SNHLY and CDR2 FYNNEI. V shed 2 bases and J 6 bases; nucleotides not matched to a gene: 5. The full variable domain, with the rest looked up from reference TRBV2 and TRBJ1-4, is EPEVTQTPSHQVTQMGQEVILRCVPISNHLYFYWYRQILGQKVEFLVSFYNNEISEKSEIFDDQFSVERPDGSNFTLKIRSTKLEDSAMYFCASSETGGAYEKLFFGSGTQLSVL.

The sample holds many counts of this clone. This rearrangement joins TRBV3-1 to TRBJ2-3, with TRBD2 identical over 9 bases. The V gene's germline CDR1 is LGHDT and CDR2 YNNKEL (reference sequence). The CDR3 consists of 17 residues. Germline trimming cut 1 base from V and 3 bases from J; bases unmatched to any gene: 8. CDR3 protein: CASSQAFAGGVTDTQYF. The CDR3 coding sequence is TGTGCCAGCAGCCAAGCTTTTGCGGGAGGGGTAACAGATACGCAGTATTTT.

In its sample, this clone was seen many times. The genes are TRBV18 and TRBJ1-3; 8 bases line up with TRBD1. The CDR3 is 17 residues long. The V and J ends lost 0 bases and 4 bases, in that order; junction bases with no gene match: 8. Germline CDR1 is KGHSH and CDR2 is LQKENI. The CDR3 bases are TGTGCCAGCTCACCACCGGGCCAGGGGGCTGCGGGAAACACCATATATTTT. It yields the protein CASSPPGQGAAGNTIYF.

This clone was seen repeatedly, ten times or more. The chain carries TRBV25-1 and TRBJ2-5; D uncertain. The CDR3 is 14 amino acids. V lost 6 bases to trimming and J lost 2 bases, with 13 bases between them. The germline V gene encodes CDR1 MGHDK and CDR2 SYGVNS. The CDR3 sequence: CASSLPGLQETQYF. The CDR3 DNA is TGTGCCAGCAGCTTGCCAGGTCTTCAAGAGACCCAGTACTTC.

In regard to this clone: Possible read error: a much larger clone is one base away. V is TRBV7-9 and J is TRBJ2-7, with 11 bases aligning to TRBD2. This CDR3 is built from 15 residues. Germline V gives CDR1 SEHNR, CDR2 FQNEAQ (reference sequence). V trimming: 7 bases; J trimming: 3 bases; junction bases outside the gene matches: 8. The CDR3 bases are TGTGCCAGCATCCCGAGACTAGCGGGACACTACGAGCAGTACTTC. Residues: CASIPRLAGHYEQYF.

The DNA for the CDR3 is TGTGCCAGCCTTCCCCTATTCGGGGGAATGTATGGCTACACCTTC. Protein product: CASLPLFGGMYGYTF. This chain links TRBV5-6 with TRBJ1-2, with D possibly matching TRBD1 (5 bases). The germline V gene encodes CDR1 SGHDT and CDR2 YYEEEE. The V end was cut by 7 bases, the J end by 5 bases, with 21 bases between. The CDR3 spans 15 residues.

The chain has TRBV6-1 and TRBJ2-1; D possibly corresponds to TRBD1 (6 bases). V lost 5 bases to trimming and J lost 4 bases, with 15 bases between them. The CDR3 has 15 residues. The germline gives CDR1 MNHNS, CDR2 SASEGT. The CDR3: CASSNPGHNYNEQFF. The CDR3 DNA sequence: TGTGCCAGCAGTAATCCGGGACACAATTACAATGAGCAGTTCTTC.

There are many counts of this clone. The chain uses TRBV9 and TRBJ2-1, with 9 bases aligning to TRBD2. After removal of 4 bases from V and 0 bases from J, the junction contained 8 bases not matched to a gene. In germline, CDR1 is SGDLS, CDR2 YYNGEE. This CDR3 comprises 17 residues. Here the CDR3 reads CASSTRLAASSYNEQFF. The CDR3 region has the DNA TGTGCCAGCAGCACCCGACTAGCGGCGAGCTCCTACAATGAGCAGTTCTTC.

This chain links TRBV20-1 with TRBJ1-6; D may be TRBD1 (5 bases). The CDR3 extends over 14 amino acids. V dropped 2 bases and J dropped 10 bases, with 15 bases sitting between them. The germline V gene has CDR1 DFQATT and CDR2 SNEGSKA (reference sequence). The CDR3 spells CSARPGKGVSPLHF. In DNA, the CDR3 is TGCAGTGCTAGACCTGGAAAAGGGGTGTCACCCCTCCACTTT.

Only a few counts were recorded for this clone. DNA for the CDR3: TGTGCCAGCAGCGCTCCCCACCAAGAGACCCAGTACTTC. Its translation is CASSAPHQETQYF. The chain has TRBV5-4 and TRBJ2-5; D remains unclear. Germline lookup yields CDR1 SGHNT and CDR2 YYREEE (reference sequence). The CDR3 runs 13 residues. V lost 4 bases to trimming and J lost 0 bases, with 7 bases between them.

The CDR3 region has the DNA TGTGCCAGCAGCTGGGACAGGGGCATCAACGAGCAGTACTTC. This translates into CASSWDRGINEQYF. The chain recombines TRBV7-9 with TRBJ2-7; 10 nucleotides align to TRBD1. The germline V gene has CDR1 SEHNR and CDR2 FQNEAQ (reference sequence). The CDR3 contains 14 residues. V gave up 4 bases and J gave up 5 bases; unmatched junction bases: 5.

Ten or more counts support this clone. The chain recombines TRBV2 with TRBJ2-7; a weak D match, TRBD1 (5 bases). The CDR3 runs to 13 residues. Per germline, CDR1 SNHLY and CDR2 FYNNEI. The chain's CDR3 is CASEGVLSYEQYF. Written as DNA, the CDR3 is TGTGCAAGCGAAGGGGTCCTGAGCTACGAGCAGTACTTC.

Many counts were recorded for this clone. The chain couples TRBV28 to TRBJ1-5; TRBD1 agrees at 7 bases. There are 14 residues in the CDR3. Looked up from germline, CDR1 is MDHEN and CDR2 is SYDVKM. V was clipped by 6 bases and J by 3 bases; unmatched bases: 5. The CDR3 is CASRRGQVNQPQHF. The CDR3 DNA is TGTGCCAGCAGACGCGGACAGGTCAATCAGCCCCAGCATTTT.

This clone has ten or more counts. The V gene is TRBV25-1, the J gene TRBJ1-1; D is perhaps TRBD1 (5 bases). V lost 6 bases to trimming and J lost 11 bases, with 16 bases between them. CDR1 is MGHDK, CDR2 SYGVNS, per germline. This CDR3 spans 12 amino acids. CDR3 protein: CASSPVGVGAFF. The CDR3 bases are TGTGCCAGCAGCCCCGTAGGGGTAGGTGCTTTCTTT.

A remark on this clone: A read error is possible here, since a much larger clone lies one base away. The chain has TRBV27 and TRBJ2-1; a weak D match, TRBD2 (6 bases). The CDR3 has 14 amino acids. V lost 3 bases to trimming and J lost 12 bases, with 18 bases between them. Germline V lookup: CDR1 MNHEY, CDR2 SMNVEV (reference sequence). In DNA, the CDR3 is TGTGCCAGCAGTTTCGCCCGGACTATAGCGGCGCAGTTCTTC. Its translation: CASSFARTIAAQFF.

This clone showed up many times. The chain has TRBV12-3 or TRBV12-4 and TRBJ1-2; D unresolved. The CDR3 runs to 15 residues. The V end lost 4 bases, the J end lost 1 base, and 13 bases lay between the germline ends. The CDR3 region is CASSYTSQDNYGYTF. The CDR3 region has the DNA TGTGCCAGCAGTTACACCTCACAAGATAACTATGGCTACACCTTC.

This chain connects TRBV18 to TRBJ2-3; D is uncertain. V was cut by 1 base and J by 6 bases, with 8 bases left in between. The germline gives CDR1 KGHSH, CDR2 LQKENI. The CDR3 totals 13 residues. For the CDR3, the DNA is TGTGCCAGCTCACCACAGGCCTCGGATACGCAGTATTTT. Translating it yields CASSPQASDTQYF.

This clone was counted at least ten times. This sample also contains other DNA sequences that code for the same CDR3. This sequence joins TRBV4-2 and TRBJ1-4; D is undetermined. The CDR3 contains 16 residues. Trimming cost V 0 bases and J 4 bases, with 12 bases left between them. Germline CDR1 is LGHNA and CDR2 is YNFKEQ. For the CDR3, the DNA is TGTGCCAGCAGCCAAGAGTTCTTGGCAGATAATGAAAAACTGTTTTTT. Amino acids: CASSQEFLADNEKLFF.

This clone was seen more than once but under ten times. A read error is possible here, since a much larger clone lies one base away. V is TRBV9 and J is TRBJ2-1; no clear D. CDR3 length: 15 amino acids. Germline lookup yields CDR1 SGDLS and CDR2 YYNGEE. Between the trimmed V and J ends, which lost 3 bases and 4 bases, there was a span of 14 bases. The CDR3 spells CASSDRHGPYNEQFF. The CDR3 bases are TGTGCCAGCAGCGACCGACACGGCCCGTACAATGAGCAGTTCTTC.

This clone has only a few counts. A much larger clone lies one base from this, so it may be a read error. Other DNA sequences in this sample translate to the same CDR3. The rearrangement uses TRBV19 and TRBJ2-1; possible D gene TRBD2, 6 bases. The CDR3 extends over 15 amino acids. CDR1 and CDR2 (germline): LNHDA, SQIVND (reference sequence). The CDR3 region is CASSRRGGSYNEQFF. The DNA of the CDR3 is TGTGCCAGCAGTAGGAGGGGAGGTTCCTACAATGAGCAGTTCTTC.